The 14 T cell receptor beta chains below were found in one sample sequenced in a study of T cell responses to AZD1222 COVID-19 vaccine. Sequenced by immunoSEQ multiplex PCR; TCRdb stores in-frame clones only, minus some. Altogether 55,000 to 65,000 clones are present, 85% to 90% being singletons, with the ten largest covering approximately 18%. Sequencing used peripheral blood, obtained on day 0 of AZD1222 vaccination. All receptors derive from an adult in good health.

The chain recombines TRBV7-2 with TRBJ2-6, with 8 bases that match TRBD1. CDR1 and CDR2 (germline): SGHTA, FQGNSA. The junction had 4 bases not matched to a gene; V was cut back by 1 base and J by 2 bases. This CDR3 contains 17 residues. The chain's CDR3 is CASSLDRGLAGANVLTF. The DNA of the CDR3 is TGTGCCAGCAGCTTAGACAGGGGGTTGGCTGGGGCCAACGTCCTGACTTTC.

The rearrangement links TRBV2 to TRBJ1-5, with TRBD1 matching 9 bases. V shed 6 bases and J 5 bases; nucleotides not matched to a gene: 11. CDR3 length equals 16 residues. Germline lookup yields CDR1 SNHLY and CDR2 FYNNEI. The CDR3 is CASSIPGQGGDQPQHF. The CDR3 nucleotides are TGTGCCAGCAGCATCCCGGGACAGGGAGGGGATCAGCCCCAGCATTTT.

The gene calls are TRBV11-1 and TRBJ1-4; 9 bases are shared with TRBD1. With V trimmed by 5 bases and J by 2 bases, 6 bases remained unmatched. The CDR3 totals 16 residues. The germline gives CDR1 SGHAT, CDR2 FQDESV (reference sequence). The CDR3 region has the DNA TGTGCCAGCAGCCCTCGACAGGGGGGCACTAATGAAAAACTGTTTTTT. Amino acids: CASSPRQGGTNEKLFF. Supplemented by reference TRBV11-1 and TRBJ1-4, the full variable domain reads EAEVAQSPRYKITEKSQAVAFWCDPISGHATLYWYRQILGQGPELLVQFQDESVVDDSQLPKDRFSAERLKGVDSTLKIQPAELGDSAMYLCASSPRQGGTNEKLFFGSGTQLSVL.

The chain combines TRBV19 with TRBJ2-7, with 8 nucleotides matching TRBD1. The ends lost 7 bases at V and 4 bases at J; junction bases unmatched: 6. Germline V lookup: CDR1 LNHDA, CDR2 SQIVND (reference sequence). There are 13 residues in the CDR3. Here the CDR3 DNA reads TGTGCCAGTACCACAGGGGGGTTGTACGAGCAGTACTTC. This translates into CASTTGGLYEQYF.

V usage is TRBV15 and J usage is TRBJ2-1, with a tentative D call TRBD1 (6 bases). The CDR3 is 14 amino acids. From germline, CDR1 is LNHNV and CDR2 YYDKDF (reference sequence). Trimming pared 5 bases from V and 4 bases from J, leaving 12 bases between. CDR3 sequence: CATSRDISYNEQFF. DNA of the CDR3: TGTGCCACCAGCCGGGACATCTCTTACAATGAGCAGTTCTTC.

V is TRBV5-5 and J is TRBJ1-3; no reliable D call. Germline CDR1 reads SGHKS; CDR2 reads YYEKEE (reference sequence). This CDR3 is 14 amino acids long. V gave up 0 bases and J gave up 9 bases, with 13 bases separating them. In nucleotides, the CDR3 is TGTGCCAGCAGCTTGGCTGGTTTTGGGGTCACCATATATTTT. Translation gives CASSLAGFGVTIYF.

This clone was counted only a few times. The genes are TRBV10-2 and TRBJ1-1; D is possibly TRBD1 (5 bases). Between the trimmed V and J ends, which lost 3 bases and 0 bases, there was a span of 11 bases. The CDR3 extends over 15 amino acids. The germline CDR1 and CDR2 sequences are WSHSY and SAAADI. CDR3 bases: TGCGCCAGCAGTGAAAATGGGGGATTGAACACTGAAGCTTTCTTT. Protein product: CASSENGGLNTEAFF.

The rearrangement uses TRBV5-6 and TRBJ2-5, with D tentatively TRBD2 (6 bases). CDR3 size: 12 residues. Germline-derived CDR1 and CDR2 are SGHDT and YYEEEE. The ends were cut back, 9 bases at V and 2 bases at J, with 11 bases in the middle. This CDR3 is CATGTLQETQYF. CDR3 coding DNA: TGTGCCACCGGGACTTTGCAAGAGACCCAGTACTTC.

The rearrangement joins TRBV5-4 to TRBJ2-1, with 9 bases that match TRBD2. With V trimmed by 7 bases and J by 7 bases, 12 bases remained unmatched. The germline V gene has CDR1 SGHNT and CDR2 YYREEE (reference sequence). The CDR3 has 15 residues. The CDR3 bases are TGTGCCAGCCTCGGAGCAGCGGGGGGTTTGAATGAGCAGTTCTTC. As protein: CASLGAAGGLNEQFF.

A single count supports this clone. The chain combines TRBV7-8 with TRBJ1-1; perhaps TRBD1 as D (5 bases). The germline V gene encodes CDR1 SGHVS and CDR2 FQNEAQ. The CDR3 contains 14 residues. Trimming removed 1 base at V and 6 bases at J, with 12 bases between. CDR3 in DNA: TGTGCCAGCAGCTTAGGGGGGAGCGTGGCTGAAGCTTTCTTT. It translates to CASSLGGSVAEAFF.

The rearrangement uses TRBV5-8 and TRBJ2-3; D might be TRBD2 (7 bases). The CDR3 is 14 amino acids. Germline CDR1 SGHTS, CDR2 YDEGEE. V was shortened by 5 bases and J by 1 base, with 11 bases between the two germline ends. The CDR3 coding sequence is TGTGCCAGCAGGAGGGAGGGGGGCACAGATACGCAGTATTTT. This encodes CASRREGGTDTQYF.

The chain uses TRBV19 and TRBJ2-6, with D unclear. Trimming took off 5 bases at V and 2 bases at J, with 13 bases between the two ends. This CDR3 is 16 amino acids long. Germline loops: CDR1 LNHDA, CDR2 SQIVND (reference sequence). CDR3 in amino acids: CASSARLGTGANVLTF. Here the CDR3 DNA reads TGTGCCAGTAGTGCCAGATTGGGAACTGGGGCCAACGTCCTGACTTTC.

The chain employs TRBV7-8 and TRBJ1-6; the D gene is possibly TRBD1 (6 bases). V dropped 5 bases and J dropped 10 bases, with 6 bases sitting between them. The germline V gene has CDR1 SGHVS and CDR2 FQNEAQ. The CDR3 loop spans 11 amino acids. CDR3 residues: CASSQGSPLHF. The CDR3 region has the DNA TGTGCCAGCAGCCAGGGGTCACCCCTCCACTTT.

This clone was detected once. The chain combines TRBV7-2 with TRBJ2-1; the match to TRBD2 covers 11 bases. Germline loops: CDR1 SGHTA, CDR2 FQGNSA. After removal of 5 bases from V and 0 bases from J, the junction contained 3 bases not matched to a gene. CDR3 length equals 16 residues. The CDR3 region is CASSLSGGVSYNEQFF. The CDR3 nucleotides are TGTGCCAGCAGCCTTAGCGGGGGGGTCTCCTACAATGAGCAGTTCTTC.